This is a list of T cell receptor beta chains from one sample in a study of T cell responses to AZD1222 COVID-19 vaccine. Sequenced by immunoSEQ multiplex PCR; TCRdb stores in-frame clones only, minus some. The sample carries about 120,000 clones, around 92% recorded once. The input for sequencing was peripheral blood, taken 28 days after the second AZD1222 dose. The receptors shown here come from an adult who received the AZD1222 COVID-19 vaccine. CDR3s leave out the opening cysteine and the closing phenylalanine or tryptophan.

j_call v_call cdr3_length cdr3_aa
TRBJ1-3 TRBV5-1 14 ASSLAGGASGNTIY
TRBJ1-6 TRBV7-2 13 ASSFRHGAGSPLH
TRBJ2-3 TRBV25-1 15 ASIRQTSGRAIDTQY
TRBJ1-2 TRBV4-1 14 ASSQHAGTVNYGYT
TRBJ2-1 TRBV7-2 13 ASRVVASSYNEQF
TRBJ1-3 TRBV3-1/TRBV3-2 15 ASSPPPGSQSGNTIY
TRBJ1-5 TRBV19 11 ATRTVSGQPQH
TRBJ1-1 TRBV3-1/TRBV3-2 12 ASSEIRMNTEAF
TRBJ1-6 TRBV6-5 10 ASGGPGSPLH
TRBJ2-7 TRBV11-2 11 ASSFAGAYEQY